These T cell receptor beta chains were read from a single sample in a study of sequential checkpoint blockade in melanoma. Some clones are missing from TCRdb's copy, which holds only in-frame ones; the method was immunoSEQ multiplex PCR. The table shows more than 25,000 clones, with 70% to 90% occurring only once. The source was CD8+ T cells sorted from blood (inferred from file names), collected from a patient given nivolumab and ipilimumab in sequence. Every receptor here comes from a human donor with melanoma. Each CDR3 is given with its conserved first and last residue.

j_call: TRBJ2-3
v_call: TRBV7-9
cdr3_aa: CASRDDRSSTDTQYF

j_call: TRBJ2-7
v_call: TRBV4-2
cdr3_aa: CASSQPNLAGGGYEQYF

j_call: TRBJ2-7
v_call: TRBV14
cdr3_aa: CASSELLADLSYEQYF

j_call: TRBJ1-1
v_call: TRBV6-5
cdr3_aa: CASSYFASETEAFF

j_call: TRBJ2-1
v_call: TRBV29-1
cdr3_aa: CSVPKGTSALNEQFF

j_call: TRBJ2-6
v_call: TRBV5-6
cdr3_aa: CASSLRLSGANVLTF

j_call: TRBJ1-5
v_call: TRBV10-2
cdr3_aa: CASSEGEFFSNQPQHF

j_call: TRBJ2-1
v_call: TRBV4-3
cdr3_aa: CASSQASGSNNEQFF

j_call: TRBJ1-5
v_call: TRBV5-4
cdr3_aa: CASSSTPGTGWGNQPQHF

j_call: TRBJ1-1
v_call: TRBV19
cdr3_aa: CASSATGNTEAFF

j_call: TRBJ1-1
v_call: TRBV4-1
cdr3_aa: CASSQVLGAGTEAFF

j_call: TRBJ2-4
v_call: TRBV18
cdr3_aa: CASSPGTVAKNIQYF

j_call: TRBJ2-7
v_call: TRBV6-5
cdr3_aa: CASSYGDRVSYEQYF

j_call: TRBJ2-3
v_call: TRBV7-8
cdr3_aa: CASSSLIQRVSTQYF

j_call: TRBJ2-7
v_call: TRBV27
cdr3_aa: CASSYRGWGYEQYF

j_call: TRBJ1-4
v_call: TRBV30
cdr3_aa: CAWSVYGGIRATNEKLFF

j_call: TRBJ1-3
v_call: TRBV7-9
cdr3_aa: CASSLNPDFSGNTIYF

j_call: TRBJ2-7
v_call: TRBV7-9
cdr3_aa: CASSPAGAGQPYEQYF

j_call: TRBJ1-6
v_call: TRBV19
cdr3_aa: CASSTRETVKDTLHF

j_call: TRBJ2-1
v_call: TRBV19
cdr3_aa: CASSFVGQSYNEQFF

j_call: TRBJ1-1
v_call: TRBV7-2
cdr3_aa: CASSVSGGETEAFF

j_call: TRBJ2-3
v_call: TRBV21-1
cdr3_aa: CASSQPGTSAGWDTQYF

j_call: TRBJ2-1
v_call: TRBV11-2
cdr3_aa: CASSFEQGSYNEQFF

j_call: TRBJ2-2
v_call: TRBV4-2
cdr3_aa: CASSPNPGTNTGELFF

j_call: TRBJ2-1
v_call: TRBV15
cdr3_aa: CATSRHTRIESPYNEQFF

j_call: TRBJ1-2
v_call: TRBV19
cdr3_aa: CATTEGGYGYTF

j_call: TRBJ1-2
v_call: TRBV7-3
cdr3_aa: CASSLALRGGYTF

j_call: TRBJ2-1
v_call: TRBV10-3
cdr3_aa: CAISEATSRTDLNEQFF

j_call: TRBJ2-7
v_call: TRBV5-1
cdr3_aa: CASSLGWGGGSTYEQYF

j_call: TRBJ1-1
v_call: TRBV11-2
cdr3_aa: CASSPAGVRTVNTEAFF

j_call: TRBJ1-2
v_call: TRBV6-4
cdr3_aa: CASSQGKAFGYTF

j_call: TRBJ2-5
v_call: TRBV4-3
cdr3_aa: CASSLWTSGKETQYF

j_call: TRBJ2-1
v_call: TRBV12-5
cdr3_aa: CASGTGLAGEDEQFF

j_call: TRBJ2-1
v_call: TRBV29-1
cdr3_aa: CSVEGAGLINEQFF

j_call: TRBJ2-3
v_call: TRBV11-3
cdr3_aa: CASSPRGSYSSTDTQYF

j_call: TRBJ2-1
v_call: TRBV9
cdr3_aa: CASSGSGTSGTWSSYNEQFF

j_call: TRBJ1-2
v_call: TRBV7-2
cdr3_aa: CASSRDRGIVYGYTF

j_call: TRBJ2-7
v_call: TRBV7-6
cdr3_aa: CASSFTQGQGHIEQYF

j_call: TRBJ2-1
v_call: TRBV12-5
cdr3_aa: CASGLGLAGGSFLSEQFF

j_call: TRBJ1-2
v_call: TRBV23-1
cdr3_aa: CASSQATYGYTF

j_call: TRBJ2-3
v_call: TRBV30
cdr3_aa: CAWGGVNRGDTQYF

j_call: TRBJ2-1
v_call: TRBV6-4
cdr3_aa: CASSARINEQFF

j_call: TRBJ1-2
v_call: TRBV18
cdr3_aa: CASSPGGVYGYTF

j_call: TRBJ1-1
v_call: TRBV27
cdr3_aa: CASTSLRGRILNTEAFF

j_call: TRBJ1-1
v_call: TRBV19
cdr3_aa: CASMQGMNTEAFF

j_call: TRBJ1-2
v_call: TRBV7-2
cdr3_aa: CASSLAGGRWVGYTF

j_call: TRBJ2-2
v_call: TRBV9
cdr3_aa: CASSDRDRANTGELFF

j_call: TRBJ2-7
v_call: TRBV27
cdr3_aa: CASSLFPSGQSSYEQYF

j_call: TRBJ2-1
v_call: TRBV7-6
cdr3_aa: CASSHTGYNEQFF